This TCR beta chain was sequenced during a study of human T cells and chemical hapten exposure. Background on the study: Patch tests put 0.01% DPC on the upper back, read at 6 days. Across samples, TCR yields varied, mostly owing to small differences in pooled library volumes.

For the library, individual cDNA molecules each received unique molecular identifiers. One entry per CDR3 protein results from TCRdb running MiXCR on the RACE reads. Among fewer than 350,000 distinct CDR3 sequences listed, around 7% were seen once. This CDR3 has 15 amino acids. From germline, CDR1 is LGHNA and CDR2 YSLEER. Between the trimmed V and J ends, which lost 5 bases and 1 base, there was a span of 14 bases. As for time point: pre-sensitization, week 0. Treatment reported: therapeutic diphenylcyclopropenone sensitization with weekly scalp DPC. From whole blood left unfractionated, total RNA was extracted. A few counts support this clonotype.

The TCR was taken from a man between 18 and 29 years old with alopecia areata. Some clones in this sample may be carry-over from other donors' samples. Sequenced here: whole blood, sampled in connection with sensitization to the hapten diphenylcyclopropenone (DPC). The chain recombines TRBV4-3 with TRBJ1-1; D might be TRBD1 (5 bases). CDR3 region: CASSFTRASNTEAFF. As DNA, the CDR3 is TGCGCCAGCAGCTTCACCAGGGCTTCGAACACTGAAGCTTTCTTT.